The rows below give T cell receptor beta chains drawn from one sample of a study of siplizumab effects on memory and regulatory T cells. Data came from immunoSEQ multiplex PCR; TCRdb stores just in-frame clones and leaves some out. The data show roughly 68,000 clones, just over 95% seen once. Sequenced: naive CD8+ T cells sorted from blood. The source is a human donor in good health. Each CDR3 is given with its conserved first and last residue. D genes are given only for firm matches. The size field is filled for only some rows; it gives once, few, many or a size class.

clone_size: .; cdr3_length: 13; j_call: TRBJ1-1; v_call: TRBV27; d_call: .; cdr3_nt: TGTGCCAGCAGTTATCAGGGAGGCACTGAAGCTTTCTTT; cdr3_aa: CASSYQGGTEAFF
clone_size: .; cdr3_length: 13; j_call: TRBJ1-4; v_call: TRBV5-4; d_call: .; cdr3_nt: TGTGCCAGCGGCGCAGAGAGTAATGAAAAACTGTTTTTT; cdr3_aa: CASGAESNEKLFF
clone_size: once; cdr3_length: 12; j_call: TRBJ2-1; v_call: TRBV4-2; d_call: .; cdr3_nt: TGTGCCAGCAGCCAGGGGGGGCAGGAGCAGTTCTTC; cdr3_aa: CASSQGGQEQFF
clone_size: .; cdr3_length: 15; j_call: TRBJ2-1; v_call: TRBV28; d_call: .; cdr3_nt: TGTGCCAGCAGTTTTAGGGGGTTCTCCTACAATGAGCAGTTCTTC; cdr3_aa: CASSFRGFSYNEQFF
clone_size: .; cdr3_length: 14; j_call: TRBJ1-1; v_call: TRBV5-4; d_call: TRBD1; cdr3_nt: TGTGCCAGCAGCCCAGGAGGACAGGGACTTCTCATTCTCTTT; cdr3_aa: CASSPGGQGLLILF
clone_size: .; cdr3_length: 13; j_call: TRBJ2-2; v_call: TRBV14; d_call: .; cdr3_nt: TGTGCCAGCAGCCAAGAGGGAACCGGGGAGCTGTTTTTT; cdr3_aa: CASSQEGTGELFF
clone_size: once; cdr3_length: 13; j_call: TRBJ2-7; v_call: TRBV10-3; d_call: .; cdr3_nt: TGTGCCATCAGTGAGTCGACGGGTTACGAGCAGTACTTC; cdr3_aa: CAISESTGYEQYF
clone_size: .; cdr3_length: 14; j_call: TRBJ1-1; v_call: TRBV27; d_call: TRBD1; cdr3_nt: TGTGCCAGCAGTGCCCAGGGGGAGAACACTGAAGCTTTCTTT; cdr3_aa: CASSAQGENTEAFF
clone_size: .; cdr3_length: 15; j_call: TRBJ1-1; v_call: TRBV6-1; d_call: TRBD1; cdr3_nt: TGTGCCAGCAGTGAAACGACAGGGGACCTCGATGAAGCTTTCTTT; cdr3_aa: CASSETTGDLDEAFF
clone_size: once; cdr3_length: 16; j_call: TRBJ2-7; v_call: TRBV6-6; d_call: .; cdr3_nt: TGTGCCAGCAGTCCCCTCGGGGCAGGGGCGCGGGACGAGCAGTACTTC; cdr3_aa: CASSPLGAGARDEQYF
clone_size: .; cdr3_length: 13; j_call: TRBJ1-6; v_call: TRBV27; d_call: .; cdr3_nt: TGTGCCAGCGGCCCGGGCCATAATTCACCCCTCCACTTT; cdr3_aa: CASGPGHNSPLHF
clone_size: .; cdr3_length: 13; j_call: TRBJ2-1; v_call: TRBV19; d_call: TRBD2; cdr3_nt: TGTGCCAGTACCATACTAGCGGGGGGTGAGCAGTTCTTC; cdr3_aa: CASTILAGGEQFF
clone_size: .; cdr3_length: 13; j_call: TRBJ1-2; v_call: TRBV27; d_call: .; cdr3_nt: TGTGCCAGCAGTATGGGGGGGAGTTATGGCTACACCTTC; cdr3_aa: CASSMGGSYGYTF
clone_size: .; cdr3_length: 15; j_call: TRBJ2-5; v_call: TRBV5-5; d_call: TRBD1; cdr3_nt: TGTGCCAGCAGCTGGACAGGGCTGGACTCGGAGACCCAGTACTTC; cdr3_aa: CASSWTGLDSETQYF
clone_size: once; cdr3_length: 13; j_call: TRBJ2-1; v_call: TRBV9; d_call: TRBD1; cdr3_nt: TGTGCCAGCAGCGATCCACAGGGGAATGAGCAGTTCTTC; cdr3_aa: CASSDPQGNEQFF
clone_size: .; cdr3_length: 13; j_call: TRBJ1-2; v_call: TRBV7-9; d_call: TRBD1; cdr3_nt: TGTGCCAGCAGCTCCGGACAGGACTATGGCTACACCTTC; cdr3_aa: CASSSGQDYGYTF
clone_size: .; cdr3_length: 11; j_call: TRBJ2-5; v_call: TRBV20-1; d_call: .; cdr3_nt: TGCAGTGGGGGGGTTGATGAGACCCAGTACTTC; cdr3_aa: CSGGVDETQYF
clone_size: .; cdr3_length: 16; j_call: TRBJ2-1; v_call: TRBV9; d_call: .; cdr3_nt: TGTGCCAGCAGCGTAGCGAGGGTGGACTCCTACAATGAGCAGTTCTTC; cdr3_aa: CASSVARVDSYNEQFF
clone_size: .; cdr3_length: 12; j_call: TRBJ2-7; v_call: TRBV6-1; d_call: .; cdr3_nt: TGTGCCGGCAGAGGGGCCTGGTTGGAGCAGTACTTC; cdr3_aa: CAGRGAWLEQYF
clone_size: .; cdr3_length: 13; j_call: TRBJ2-5; v_call: TRBV29-1; d_call: .; cdr3_nt: TGCAGCGTTGAAGCAGAGGGTAAAGAGACCCAGTACTTC; cdr3_aa: CSVEAEGKETQYF
clone_size: .; cdr3_length: 14; j_call: TRBJ2-7; v_call: TRBV19; d_call: .; cdr3_nt: TGTGCCAGTAGTATGGCAGGTCCCCGCTACGAGCAGTACTTC; cdr3_aa: CASSMAGPRYEQYF
clone_size: .; cdr3_length: 15; j_call: TRBJ2-1; v_call: TRBV19; d_call: TRBD2; cdr3_nt: TGTGCCAGTAGCTCTAGCGGGGGGGCGGTAGGCGAGCAGTTCTTC; cdr3_aa: CASSSSGGAVGEQFF
clone_size: .; cdr3_length: 18; j_call: TRBJ2-3; v_call: TRBV11-2; d_call: TRBD2; cdr3_nt: TGTGCCAGCAGCCCCTCGACTAGCGGGGGGGTTAGCACAGATACGCAGTATTTT; cdr3_aa: CASSPSTSGGVSTDTQYF
clone_size: .; cdr3_length: 13; j_call: TRBJ1-6; v_call: TRBV27; d_call: .; cdr3_nt: TGTGCCAGCAGAACTGGGGGTTTTGCACCCCTCCACTTT; cdr3_aa: CASRTGGFAPLHF
clone_size: .; cdr3_length: 16; j_call: TRBJ1-2; v_call: TRBV6-5; d_call: .; cdr3_nt: TGTGCCAGCAGTTACTCGACCCAGGGCGGGAACTATGGCTACACCTTC; cdr3_aa: CASSYSTQGGNYGYTF
clone_size: .; cdr3_length: 13; j_call: TRBJ1-1; v_call: TRBV19; d_call: TRBD1; cdr3_nt: TGTGCCAGTAGCGGGACAGGGGGTACTGAAGCTTTCTTT; cdr3_aa: CASSGTGGTEAFF
clone_size: .; cdr3_length: 13; j_call: TRBJ2-5; v_call: TRBV6-6; d_call: .; cdr3_nt: TGTGCCAGCAGTGACGAGAACCAAGAGACCCAGTACTTC; cdr3_aa: CASSDENQETQYF
clone_size: .; cdr3_length: 15; j_call: TRBJ2-7; v_call: TRBV7-9; d_call: .; cdr3_nt: .; cdr3_aa: CASSLVAGGSYEQHF
clone_size: .; cdr3_length: 14; j_call: TRBJ2-7; v_call: TRBV29-1; d_call: TRBD1; cdr3_nt: TGCAGCGTTGTGGGGACAGGGCCGGCCTACGAGCAGTACTTC; cdr3_aa: CSVVGTGPAYEQYF
clone_size: .; cdr3_length: 15; j_call: TRBJ1-5; v_call: TRBV7-9; d_call: .; cdr3_nt: TGTGCCAGCAGCCGTTCAGGGGACCTCAATCAGCCCCAGCATTTT; cdr3_aa: CASSRSGDLNQPQHF
clone_size: .; cdr3_length: 13; j_call: TRBJ2-7; v_call: TRBV29-1; d_call: .; cdr3_nt: TGCAGCGTTGAGTTGCGGACTACCTACGAGCAGTACTTC; cdr3_aa: CSVELRTTYEQYF
clone_size: .; cdr3_length: 14; j_call: TRBJ2-7; v_call: TRBV27; d_call: .; cdr3_nt: TGTGCCAGCAGTTTAATACAGAACCCCTACGAGCAGTACTTC; cdr3_aa: CASSLIQNPYEQYF
clone_size: .; cdr3_length: 14; j_call: TRBJ1-4; v_call: TRBV29-1; d_call: TRBD1; cdr3_nt: TGCAGCGTTCGGGCGGGACAGAGACATGAAAAACTGTTTTTT; cdr3_aa: CSVRAGQRHEKLFF
clone_size: .; cdr3_length: 13; j_call: TRBJ1-6; v_call: TRBV27; d_call: .; cdr3_nt: TGTGCCAGCAGTTTATCTACCAATTCACCCCTCCACTTT; cdr3_aa: CASSLSTNSPLHF
clone_size: .; cdr3_length: 15; j_call: TRBJ1-3; v_call: TRBV4-1; d_call: .; cdr3_nt: TGCGCCAGCAGCCAACTTCCAGGATCCGGAAACACCATATATTTT; cdr3_aa: CASSQLPGSGNTIYF
clone_size: .; cdr3_length: 11; j_call: TRBJ1-5; v_call: TRBV19; d_call: .; cdr3_nt: TGTGCCGGGGGAGGCAATCAGCCCCAGCATTTT; cdr3_aa: CAGGGNQPQHF
clone_size: .; cdr3_length: 14; j_call: TRBJ1-2; v_call: TRBV5-4; d_call: .; cdr3_nt: TGTGCCAGCAGCTTGTCTACAGGGTACGATGGCTACACCTTC; cdr3_aa: CASSLSTGYDGYTF
clone_size: .; cdr3_length: 14; j_call: TRBJ2-7; v_call: TRBV6-5; d_call: TRBD2; cdr3_nt: TGTGCCAGCAGCTTGACTAGCGGCCCCTACGAGCAGTACTTC; cdr3_aa: CASSLTSGPYEQYF
clone_size: .; cdr3_length: 12; j_call: TRBJ2-7; v_call: TRBV13; d_call: .; cdr3_nt: TGTGCCAGCAGCTTAGGCCAGTACGAGCAGTACTTC; cdr3_aa: CASSLGQYEQYF
clone_size: .; cdr3_length: 16; j_call: TRBJ2-3; v_call: TRBV4-2; d_call: TRBD2; cdr3_nt: TGTGCCAGCAGCCAAGCGACTAGCGGGGGCACAGATACGCAGTATTTT; cdr3_aa: CASSQATSGGTDTQYF
clone_size: .; cdr3_length: 14; j_call: TRBJ1-4; v_call: TRBV9; d_call: .; cdr3_nt: TGTGCCAGCAGCGTAGGCCACCTCAATGAAAAACTGTTTTTT; cdr3_aa: CASSVGHLNEKLFF
clone_size: .; cdr3_length: 14; j_call: TRBJ2-5; v_call: TRBV2; d_call: .; cdr3_nt: TGTGCCAGCAGTGAGAGGGATTTCGAAGAGACCCAGTACTTC; cdr3_aa: CASSERDFEETQYF